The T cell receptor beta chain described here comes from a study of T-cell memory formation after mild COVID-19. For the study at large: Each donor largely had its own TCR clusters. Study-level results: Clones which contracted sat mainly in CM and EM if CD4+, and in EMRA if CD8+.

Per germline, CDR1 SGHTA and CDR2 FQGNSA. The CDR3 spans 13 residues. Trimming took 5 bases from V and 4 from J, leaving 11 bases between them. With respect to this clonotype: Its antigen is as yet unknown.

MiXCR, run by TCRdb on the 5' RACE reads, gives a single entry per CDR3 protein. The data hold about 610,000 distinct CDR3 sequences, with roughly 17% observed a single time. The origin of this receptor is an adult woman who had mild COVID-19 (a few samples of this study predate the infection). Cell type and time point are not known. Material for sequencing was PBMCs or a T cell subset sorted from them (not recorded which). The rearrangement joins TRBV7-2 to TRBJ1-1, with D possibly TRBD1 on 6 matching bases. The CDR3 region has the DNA TGTGCCAGCAGCCCCCGGGACACCACTGAAGCTTTCTTT. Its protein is CASSPRDTTEAFF.